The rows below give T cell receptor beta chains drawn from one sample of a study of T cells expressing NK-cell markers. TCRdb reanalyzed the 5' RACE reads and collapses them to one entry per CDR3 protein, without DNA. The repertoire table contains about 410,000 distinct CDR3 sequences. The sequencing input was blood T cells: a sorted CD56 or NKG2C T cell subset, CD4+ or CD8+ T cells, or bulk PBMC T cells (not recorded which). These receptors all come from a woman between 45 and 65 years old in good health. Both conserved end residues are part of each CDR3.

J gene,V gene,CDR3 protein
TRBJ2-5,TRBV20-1,CSARPQGEETQYF
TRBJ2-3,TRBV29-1,CSGGLAMDTQYF
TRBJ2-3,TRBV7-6,CASSLFSEYTDTQYF
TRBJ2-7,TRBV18,CASSPLPNEVYEQYF
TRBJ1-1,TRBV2,CASRGTGGVAFF
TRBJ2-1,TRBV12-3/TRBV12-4,CASSDQGLGQGKNEQFF
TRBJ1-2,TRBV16,CASSPGRQGFGYTF
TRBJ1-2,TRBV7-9,CASSLAEKGGYTF
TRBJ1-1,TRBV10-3,CAISPSGGRDTEAFF
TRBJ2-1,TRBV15,CATSRGLAGGRNEQFF
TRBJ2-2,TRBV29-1,CSVKHRGQNTGELFF
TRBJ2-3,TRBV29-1,CSVEGQVGSSTDTQYF
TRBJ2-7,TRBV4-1,CASSQEIMKAVQYF
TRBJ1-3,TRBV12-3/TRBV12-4,CAAPGQGTSGNTIYF
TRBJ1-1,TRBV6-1,CASRDGGGSAFF
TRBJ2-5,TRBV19,CASSIIRRVETQYF
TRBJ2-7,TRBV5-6,CASSSTVHSYEQYF
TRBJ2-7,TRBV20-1,CSAGQWDKSYEQYF
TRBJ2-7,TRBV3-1,CASSLAGGPLEQYF
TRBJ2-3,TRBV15,CATSRHGGTDTQYF
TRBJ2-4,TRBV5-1,CASSLEGAGAKNIQYF
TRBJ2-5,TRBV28,CASSPRVHSNGETQYF
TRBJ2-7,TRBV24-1,CATSDDPFGEQYF
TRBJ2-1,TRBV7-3,CASSSGLVSNNEQFF
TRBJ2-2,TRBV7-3,CASNGRNTGELFF
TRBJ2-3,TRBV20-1,CSATGAAGGVTDTQYF
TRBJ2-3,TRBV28,CASSLSAEGGTDTQYF
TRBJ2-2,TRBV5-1,CASSRKTSGSTGELFF
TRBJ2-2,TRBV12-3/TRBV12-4,CASRRRTDTGELFF
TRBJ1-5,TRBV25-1,CASSEQGGVQPQHF
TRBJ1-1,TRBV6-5,CASSYLLRGRGSEAFF
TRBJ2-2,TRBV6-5,CASSYVTAGELFF
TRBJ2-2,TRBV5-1,CASSKELGYWSGELFF
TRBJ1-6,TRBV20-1,CSARGDRNNSPLHF
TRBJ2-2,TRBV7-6,CASSLDRLQDTTGELFF
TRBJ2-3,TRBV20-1,CSTRGVSTDTQYF
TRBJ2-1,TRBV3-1,CASSRSGSSNNEQFF
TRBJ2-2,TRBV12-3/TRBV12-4,CASRQTGGGYTGELFF
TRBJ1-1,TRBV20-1,CSAKHRGGTEAFF
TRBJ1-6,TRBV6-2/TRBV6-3,CASSYSRGGFNSPLHF
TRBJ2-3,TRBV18,CASARLGDTQYF
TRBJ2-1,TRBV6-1,CASSEVSGGSYNEQFF
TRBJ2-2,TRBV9,CASSRRKGGLAGVPGELFF
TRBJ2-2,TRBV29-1,CSVEWLAGGELFF
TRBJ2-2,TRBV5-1,CASEIGGVNTGELFF
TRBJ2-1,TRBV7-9,CASSTPGLAVPREQFF
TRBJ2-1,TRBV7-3,CASSLVVREGPYNEQFF
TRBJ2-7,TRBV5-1,CASSLEVGDFLSYEQYF
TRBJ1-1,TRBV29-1,CSVELGPFAFF
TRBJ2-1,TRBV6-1,CASRPVGTSGASFHEQFF
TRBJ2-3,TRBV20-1,CSARTGGETDTQYF
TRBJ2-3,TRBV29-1,CSHGTSGRLISTDTQYF
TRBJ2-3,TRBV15,CATSPGGSTDTQYF
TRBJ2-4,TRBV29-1,CSVEGTGTSERIQYF
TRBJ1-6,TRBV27,CASSLMGVSPLHF
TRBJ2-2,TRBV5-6,CASSFPYRVGELFF
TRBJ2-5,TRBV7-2,CASSLRVYRGGMGRWTQYF
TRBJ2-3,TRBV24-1,CATSDLPSSDTQYF
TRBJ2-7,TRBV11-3,CASSSHAGSAYEQYF
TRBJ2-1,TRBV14,CASSQDHSGRRRNEQFF